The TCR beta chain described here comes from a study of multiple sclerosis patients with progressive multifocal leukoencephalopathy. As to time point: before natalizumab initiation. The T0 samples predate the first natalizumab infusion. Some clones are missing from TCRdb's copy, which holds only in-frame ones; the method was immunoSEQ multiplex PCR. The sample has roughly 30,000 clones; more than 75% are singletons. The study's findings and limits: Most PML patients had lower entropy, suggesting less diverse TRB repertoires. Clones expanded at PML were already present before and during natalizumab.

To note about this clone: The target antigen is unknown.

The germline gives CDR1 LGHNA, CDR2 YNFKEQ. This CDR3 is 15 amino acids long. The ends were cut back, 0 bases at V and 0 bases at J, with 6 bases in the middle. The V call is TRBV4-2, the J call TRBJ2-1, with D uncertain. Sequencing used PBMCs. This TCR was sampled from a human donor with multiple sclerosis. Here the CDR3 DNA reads TGTGCCAGCAGCCAAGAGCCCGGCTCCTACAATGAGCAGTTCTTC. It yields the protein CASSQEPGSYNEQFF.